Listed below are T cell receptor beta chains from one sample, sequenced in a study of T cell repertoires in cytomegalovirus infection. TCRdb independently ran MiXCR on the reads; one entry per CDR3 protein. The sample gives over 100,000 distinct CDR3 sequences, about 28% of which show up once; about 81% is in the top ten. These receptors' antigens are unknown. The sequencing used CD8+ T cells from cultured PBMCs, collected from culture after CMV antigen stimulation. The receptors were sampled from a human donor in good health (CMV status not recorded). Some clones in this sample may be carry-over from other donors' samples. Each CDR3 is given with its conserved first and last residue. A D gene is named only where the DNA matches it firmly. Expanded clones get a size class; other rows say once, few or many, or leave the size out.

d_call,j_call,v_call,clone_size,cdr3_nt,cdr3_aa
.,TRBJ2-1,TRBV20-1,.,TGCAGTGCTAGAGAGGGACATCTGCTCAATGAGCAGTTCTTC,CSAREGHLLNEQFF
.,TRBJ1-1,TRBV7-3,.,TGTGCCAGCAGCTCTACCCGGGCTAGGGACACTGAAGCTTTCTTT,CASSSTRARDTEAFF
TRBD1,TRBJ2-7,TRBV14,few,TGTGCCAGCAGCTCCCTTCCGGACAGGTGGTACTTC,CASSSLPDRWYF
.,TRBJ2-6,TRBV6-2/TRBV6-3,many,TGTGCCAGCAGTTACTGGCAGGACTCTGGGGCCAACGTCCTGACTTTC,CASSYWQDSGANVLTF
TRBD2,TRBJ2-7,TRBV7-2,many,TGTGCCAGCAGGGTAGAGGCGGGGGGCACGAGCGAGCAGTACTTC,CASRVEAGGTSEQYF
.,TRBJ2-5,TRBV7-6,many,TGTGCCAGCAGCTTAGCAGGAGGCCAAGAGACCCAGTACTTC,CASSLAGGQETQYF
.,TRBJ2-7,TRBV18,.,TGTGCCAGCTCACCCTCGGACAGCTACGAGCAGTACTTC,CASSPSDSYEQYF
TRBD2,TRBJ2-5,TRBV7-9,many,TGTGCCAGCAGCTTAGCCGCTAGCGGGGAAGAGACCCAGTACTTC,CASSLAASGEETQYF
.,TRBJ2-3,TRBV12-3/TRBV12-4,few,TGTGCCAGCGGGTTCGGAGGCACAGATACGCAGTATTTT,CASGFGGTDTQYF
.,TRBJ2-3,TRBV7-9,.,TGTGCCAGCAGGGCACGGGGGGCTAGCACAGATACGCAGTATTTT,CASRARGASTDTQYF
TRBD1,TRBJ2-1,TRBV4-1,many,TGCGCCAGCAGCCAATCGGGACAGGGACATTTTGAGCAGTTCTTC,CASSQSGQGHFEQFF
.,TRBJ2-7,TRBV28,many,TGTGCCAGCAGTTTCACAGACGAGCAGTACTTC,CASSFTDEQYF
.,TRBJ1-1,TRBV5-4,many,TGTGCCAGCAGCCCCGGGGCATTGAACACTGAAGCTTTCTTT,CASSPGALNTEAFF
TRBD1,TRBJ2-1,TRBV5-5,.,TGTGCCAGCAGCCTGACAGGGGCCGAGAATGAGCAGTTCTTC,CASSLTGAENEQFF
.,TRBJ2-3,TRBV27,.,TGTGCCAGCAGTCCCAAAAGCACAGATACGCAGTATTTT,CASSPKSTDTQYF
TRBD1,TRBJ1-2,TRBV27,.,TGTGCCAGCAGTTTACTGACAGGGGCTGGCTACACCTTC,CASSLLTGAGYTF
.,TRBJ1-1,TRBV12-3/TRBV12-4,few,TGTGCCAGCAAGCAGGGGCCCAACACTGAAGCTTTCTTT,CASKQGPNTEAFF
TRBD2,TRBJ2-3,TRBV10-3,few,TGTGCCATCAGACTGACTAGCGGAGCCCGAGATACGCAGTATTTT,CAIRLTSGARDTQYF
TRBD2,TRBJ2-1,TRBV10-3,few,TGTGCCATCAGTGTCGCTAGCGGGGGTGACAATGAGCAGTTCTTC,CAISVASGGDNEQFF
.,TRBJ2-1,TRBV28,once,TGTGCCAGCAGTTTATTACCGTTGGACAATGAGCAGTTCTTC,CASSLLPLDNEQFF
TRBD1,TRBJ1-2,TRBV25-1,few,TGTGCCAGCAGTGAGGACAGGGAGAACTATGGCTACACCTTC,CASSEDRENYGYTF
.,TRBJ2-3,TRBV7-9,.,TGTGCCAGCCCCCCCAGCTCAGGTGGCACAGATACGCAGTATTTT,CASPPSSGGTDTQYF
TRBD1,TRBJ1-5,TRBV28,many,TGTGCCAGCAGTCTAATTCACAGGGGATACAATCAGCCCCAGCATTTT,CASSLIHRGYNQPQHF
TRBD1,TRBJ2-1,TRBV6-6,few,TGTGCCAGCAGTTACGTCCCGGGACAGGCCTCCTACAATGAGCAGTTCTTC,CASSYVPGQASYNEQFF
.,TRBJ2-1,TRBV20-1,few,TGCAGTGCTAGAGATTGGAATCGCAATGAGCAGTTCTTC,CSARDWNRNEQFF
.,TRBJ1-2,TRBV28,many,TGTGCCAGCAGTTCCCCAAGCGGAGTGGAGTACTATGGCTACACCTTC,CASSSPSGVEYYGYTF
.,TRBJ2-1,TRBV28,few,TGTGCCAGCAGCCCGATTGGGGGAGGCTCATACAATGAGCAGTTCTTC,CASSPIGGGSYNEQFF
.,TRBJ2-6,TRBV5-6,many,TGTGCCAGCAGCCTACGGGGGACCGCCAATTCTGGGGCCAACGTCCTGACTTTC,CASSLRGTANSGANVLTF
.,TRBJ1-1,TRBV30,few,TGTGCCTGGAGTCCTACAATCTATATGCCTGAAGCTTTCTTT,CAWSPTIYMPEAFF
.,TRBJ1-5,TRBV27,.,TGTGCCAGCAGTTTCCGGGGGGGCAATCAGCCCCAGCATTTT,CASSFRGGNQPQHF
.,TRBJ2-5,TRBV11-1,once,TGTGCCAGCAGCTTATCTACGGGGGTCCGAGAGACCCAGTACTTC,CASSLSTGVRETQYF
.,TRBJ1-5,TRBV27,few,TGTGCCAGCCCCCTGGGGTCAGGGAATTATAGCAATCAGCCCCAGCATTTT,CASPLGSGNYSNQPQHF
TRBD2,TRBJ2-5,TRBV7-9,.,TGTGCCAGCAGCCCATCTAGCGGGGAAGAGACCCAGTACTTC,CASSPSSGEETQYF
TRBD2,TRBJ2-3,TRBV7-2,many,TGTGCCAGCAGCTCACTAGCGGGGGGGCTAACAGATACGCAGTATTTT,CASSSLAGGLTDTQYF
TRBD1,TRBJ2-5,TRBV5-6,once,TGTGCCAGCAGCTTCGCAGACAGGGAAGAGACCCAGTACTTC,CASSFADREETQYF
.,TRBJ2-3,TRBV5-1,.,TGCGCCAGCAGCTTGTCTCCCGGGGGCGTTAGCACAGATACGCAGTATTTT,CASSLSPGGVSTDTQYF
.,TRBJ2-5,TRBV7-7,.,TGTGCCAGCAGCTTCGGGGGGCAATGGGGAGAGACCCAGTACTTC,CASSFGGQWGETQYF
.,TRBJ1-1,TRBV19,many,TGTGCCAGTAGTATGACCTCCTCGGGAACTGAAGCTTTCTTT,CASSMTSSGTEAFF
.,TRBJ1-3,TRBV6-8,.,TGTGCCAGTTTGGGCAGCCTCTCTGGAAACACCATATATTTT,CASLGSLSGNTIYF
TRBD1,TRBJ1-5,TRBV12-5,many,TGTGCTAGTGGTTTGCCAGGGGGGGTTGGAAGTTCCCAGCATTTT,CASGLPGGVGSSQHF
.,TRBJ2-7,TRBV29-1,few,TGCAGCGTTATAAGGGAGCAGTACTTC,CSVIREQYF
.,TRBJ2-2,TRBV6-5,.,TGTGCCAGCACCGAGGACGGGGAGCTGTTTTTT,CASTEDGELFF
TRBD2,TRBJ2-3,TRBV7-8,many,TGTGCCAGCAGCCAGACTAGCGGGGTGGTGGCAGATACGCAGTATTTT,CASSQTSGVVADTQYF